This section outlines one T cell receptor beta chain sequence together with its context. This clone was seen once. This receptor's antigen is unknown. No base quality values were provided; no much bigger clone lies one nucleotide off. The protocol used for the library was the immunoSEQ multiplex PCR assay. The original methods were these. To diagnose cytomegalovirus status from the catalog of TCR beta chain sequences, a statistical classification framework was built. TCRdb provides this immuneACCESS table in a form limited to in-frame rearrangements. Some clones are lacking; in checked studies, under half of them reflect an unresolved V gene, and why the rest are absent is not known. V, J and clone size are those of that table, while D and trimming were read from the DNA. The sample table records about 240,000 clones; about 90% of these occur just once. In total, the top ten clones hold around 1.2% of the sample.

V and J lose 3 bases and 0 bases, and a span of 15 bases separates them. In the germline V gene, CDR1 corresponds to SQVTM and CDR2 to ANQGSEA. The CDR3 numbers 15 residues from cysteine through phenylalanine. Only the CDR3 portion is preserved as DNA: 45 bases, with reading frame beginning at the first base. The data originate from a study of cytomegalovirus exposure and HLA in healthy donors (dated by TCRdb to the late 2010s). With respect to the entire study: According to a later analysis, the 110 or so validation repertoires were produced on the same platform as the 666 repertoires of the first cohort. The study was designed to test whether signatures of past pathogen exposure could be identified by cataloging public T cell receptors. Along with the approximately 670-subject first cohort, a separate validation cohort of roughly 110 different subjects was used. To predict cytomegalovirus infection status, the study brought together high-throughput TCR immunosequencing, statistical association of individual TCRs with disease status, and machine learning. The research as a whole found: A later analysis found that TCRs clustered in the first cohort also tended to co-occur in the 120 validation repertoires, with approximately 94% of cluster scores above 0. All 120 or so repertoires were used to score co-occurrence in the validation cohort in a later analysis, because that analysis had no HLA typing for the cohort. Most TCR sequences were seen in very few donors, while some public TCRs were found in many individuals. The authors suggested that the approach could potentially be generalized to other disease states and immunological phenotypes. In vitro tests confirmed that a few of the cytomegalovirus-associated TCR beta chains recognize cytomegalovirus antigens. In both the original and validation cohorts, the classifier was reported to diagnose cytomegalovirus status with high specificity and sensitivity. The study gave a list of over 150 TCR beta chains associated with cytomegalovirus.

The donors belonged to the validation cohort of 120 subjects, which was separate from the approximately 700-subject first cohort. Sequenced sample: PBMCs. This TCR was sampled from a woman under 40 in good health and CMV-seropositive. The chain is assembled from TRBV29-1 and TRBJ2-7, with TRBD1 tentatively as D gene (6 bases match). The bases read TGCAGCGTTGATCGGCCAGGGGCCTCCTCCTACGAGCAGTACTTC. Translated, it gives CSVDRPGASSYEQYF.